This TCR beta chain was profiled in a study of Graves' ophthalmopathy and Graves' hyperthyroidism. The trim removed 5 bases at V and 6 bases at J, leaving 6 bases unmatched. The CDR3 contains 14 residues. This clonotype was detected many times. TCR beta CDR3 amplification used RNA transcripts. RT-PCR in the first round used HTBI primers; a second-round multiplex PCR followed. TCRdb re-called the multiplex PCR reads through MiXCR, storing one row per CDR3 protein. The data show about 620,000 distinct CDR3 sequences, with 22% seen just once and more than 5.5% held by the top ten. The sequencing input was peripheral blood. The source is a woman under 30 with stable Graves' hyperthyroidism. Some clones in this sample may be carry-over from other donors' samples. The chain couples TRBV12-3 or TRBV12-4 to TRBJ2-7; 11 bases line up with TRBD1. CDR3 loop: CASSPGQGVVEQYF. The CDR3 DNA sequence: TGTGCCAGCAGTCCGGGACAGGGGGTGGTCGAGCAGTACTTC.